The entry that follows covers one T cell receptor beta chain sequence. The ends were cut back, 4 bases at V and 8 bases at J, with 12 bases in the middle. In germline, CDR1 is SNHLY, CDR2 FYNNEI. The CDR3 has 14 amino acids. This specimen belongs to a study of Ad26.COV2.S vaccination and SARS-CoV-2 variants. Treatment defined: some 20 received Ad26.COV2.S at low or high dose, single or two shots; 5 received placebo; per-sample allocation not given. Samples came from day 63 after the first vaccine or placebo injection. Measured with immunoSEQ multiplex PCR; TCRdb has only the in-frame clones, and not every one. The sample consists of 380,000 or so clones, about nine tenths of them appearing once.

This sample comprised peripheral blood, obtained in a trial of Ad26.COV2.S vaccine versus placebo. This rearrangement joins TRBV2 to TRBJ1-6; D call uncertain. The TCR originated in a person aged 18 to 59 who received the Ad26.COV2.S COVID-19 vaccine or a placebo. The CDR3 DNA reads TGTGCCAGCAGTGTACCTCGTCCGGATTCACCCCTCCACTTT. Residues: CASSVPRPDSPLHF. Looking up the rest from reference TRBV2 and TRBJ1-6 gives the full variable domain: EPEVTQTPSHQVTQMGQEVILRCVPISNHLYFYWYRQILGQKVEFLVSFYNNEISEKSEIFDDQFSVERPDGSNFTLKIRSTKLEDSAMYFCASSVPRPDSPLHFGNGTRLTVT.